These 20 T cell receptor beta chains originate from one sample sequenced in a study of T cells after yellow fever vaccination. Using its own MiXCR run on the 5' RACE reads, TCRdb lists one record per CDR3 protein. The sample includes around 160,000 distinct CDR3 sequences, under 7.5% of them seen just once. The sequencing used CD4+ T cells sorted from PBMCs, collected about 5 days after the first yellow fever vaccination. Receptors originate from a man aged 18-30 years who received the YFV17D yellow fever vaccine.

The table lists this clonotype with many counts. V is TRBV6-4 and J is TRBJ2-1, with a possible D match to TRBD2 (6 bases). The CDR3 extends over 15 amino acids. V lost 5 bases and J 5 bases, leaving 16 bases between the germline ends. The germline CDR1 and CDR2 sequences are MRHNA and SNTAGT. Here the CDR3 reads CASSPARTTHNEQFF. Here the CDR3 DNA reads TGTGCCAGCAGTCCCGCGAGGACTACGCACAATGAGCAGTTCTTC.

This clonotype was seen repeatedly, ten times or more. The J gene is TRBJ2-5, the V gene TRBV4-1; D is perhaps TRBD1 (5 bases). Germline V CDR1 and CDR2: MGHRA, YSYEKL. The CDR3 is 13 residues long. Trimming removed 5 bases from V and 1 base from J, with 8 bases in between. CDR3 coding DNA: TGCGCCAGCAGCACAGGAATCCAAGAGACCCAGTACTTC. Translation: CASSTGIQETQYF.

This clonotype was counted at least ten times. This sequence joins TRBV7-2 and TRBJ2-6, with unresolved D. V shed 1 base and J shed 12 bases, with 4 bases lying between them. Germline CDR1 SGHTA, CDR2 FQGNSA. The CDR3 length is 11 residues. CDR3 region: CASSLGPVLTF. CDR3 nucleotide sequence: TGTGCCAGCAGCTTAGGCCCCGTCCTGACTTTC.

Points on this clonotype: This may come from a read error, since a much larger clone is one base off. The CDR3, as DNA: TGTGCCAGCGGCACGACTACTACAGATACGCAGTATTTT. It yields the protein CASGTTTTDTQYF. This chain links TRBV6-2 or TRBV6-3 with TRBJ2-3; TRBD2 might be the D (5 bases). The length of the CDR3 is 13 residues. Trimming pared 8 bases from V and 3 bases from J, leaving 12 bases between. CDR1 is MNHEY, CDR2 SVGEGT, per germline.

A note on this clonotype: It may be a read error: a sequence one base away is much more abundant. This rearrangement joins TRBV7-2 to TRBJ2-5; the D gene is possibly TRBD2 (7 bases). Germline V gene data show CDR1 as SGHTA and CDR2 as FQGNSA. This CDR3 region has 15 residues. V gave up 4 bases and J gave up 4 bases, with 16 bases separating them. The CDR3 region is CTSSSRRGGRETQYF. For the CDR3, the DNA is TGTACCAGCAGCTCCAGGAGGGGGGGCCGAGAGACCCAGTACTTC.

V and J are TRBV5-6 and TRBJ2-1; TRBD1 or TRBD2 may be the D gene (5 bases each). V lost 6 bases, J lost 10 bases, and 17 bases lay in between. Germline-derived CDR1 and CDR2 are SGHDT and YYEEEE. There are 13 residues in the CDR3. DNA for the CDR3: TGTGCCAGCACCCCCCCGGGGCCCCGGGAGCAGTTCTTC. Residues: CASTPPGPREQFF.

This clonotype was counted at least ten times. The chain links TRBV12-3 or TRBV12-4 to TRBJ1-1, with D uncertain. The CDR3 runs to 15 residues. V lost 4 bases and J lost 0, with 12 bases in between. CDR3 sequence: CASSSSDIMNTEAFF. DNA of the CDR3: TGTGCCAGCAGTTCCTCAGACATAATGAACACTGAAGCTTTCTTT.

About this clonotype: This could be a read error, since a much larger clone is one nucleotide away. The CDR3 loop reads CASSLRVGGPSDTQYF. The CDR3 coding sequence is TGTGCCAGCAGCTTAAGAGTGGGGGGGCCATCAGATACGCAGTATTTT. The V gene is TRBV7-2, the J gene TRBJ2-3; D might be TRBD2 (7 bases). The germline V gene has CDR1 SGHTA and CDR2 FQGNSA. CDR3 length: 16 amino acids. V was trimmed by 2 bases and J by 4 bases, leaving 16 bases between them.

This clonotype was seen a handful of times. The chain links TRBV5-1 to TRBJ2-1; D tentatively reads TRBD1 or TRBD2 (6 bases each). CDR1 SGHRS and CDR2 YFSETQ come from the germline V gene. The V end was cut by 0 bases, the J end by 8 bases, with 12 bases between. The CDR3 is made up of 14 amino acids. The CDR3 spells CASSLGPGGDEQFF. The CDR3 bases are TGCGCCAGCAGCTTGGGACCCGGGGGCGATGAGCAGTTCTTC.

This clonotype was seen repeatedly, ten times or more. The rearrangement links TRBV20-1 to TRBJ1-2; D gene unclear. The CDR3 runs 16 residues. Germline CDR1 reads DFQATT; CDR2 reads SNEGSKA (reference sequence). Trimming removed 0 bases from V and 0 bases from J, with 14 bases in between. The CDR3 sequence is CSARDQPGRANYGYTF. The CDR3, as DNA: TGCAGTGCTAGAGATCAACCAGGTCGGGCTAACTATGGCTACACCTTC.

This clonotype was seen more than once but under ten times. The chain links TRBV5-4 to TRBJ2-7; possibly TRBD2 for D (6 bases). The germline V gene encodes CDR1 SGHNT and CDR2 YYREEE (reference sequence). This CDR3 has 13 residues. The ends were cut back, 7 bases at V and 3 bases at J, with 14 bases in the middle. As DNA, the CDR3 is TGTGCCAGCTCCCTGGAGGGGTACTACGAGCAGTACTTC. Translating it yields CASSLEGYYEQYF.

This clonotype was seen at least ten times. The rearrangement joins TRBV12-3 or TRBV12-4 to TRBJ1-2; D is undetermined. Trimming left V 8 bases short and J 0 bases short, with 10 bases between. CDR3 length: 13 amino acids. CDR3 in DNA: TGTGCCAGCGTCCGCTCCGCTAACTATGGCTACACCTTC. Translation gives CASVRSANYGYTF.

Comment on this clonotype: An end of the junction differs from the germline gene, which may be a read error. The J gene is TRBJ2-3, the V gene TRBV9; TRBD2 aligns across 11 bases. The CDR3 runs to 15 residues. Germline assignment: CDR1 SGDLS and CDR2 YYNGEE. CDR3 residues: CASSVLAGGTDAQYF. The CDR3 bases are TGTGCCAGCAGCGTCCTAGCGGGGGGTACAGATGCGCAGTATTTT.

For the CDR3, the DNA is TGCGCCAGCAGCCACTCTGCTGTAACAGATACGCAGTATTTT. It is translated as CASSHSAVTDTQYF. The chain employs TRBV4-3 and TRBJ2-3; D is uncertain. V gave up 3 bases and J gave up 3 bases, with 10 bases separating them. The CDR3 length is 14 residues. CDR1 and CDR2 from the germline V gene are LGHNA and YSLEER.

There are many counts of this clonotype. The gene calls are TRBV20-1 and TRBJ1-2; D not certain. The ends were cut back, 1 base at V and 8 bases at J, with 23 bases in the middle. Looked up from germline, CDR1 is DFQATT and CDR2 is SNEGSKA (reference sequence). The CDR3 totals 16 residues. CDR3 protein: CSARATLTAYERGYTF. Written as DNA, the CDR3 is TGCAGTGCTAGAGCCACCCTTACGGCTTACGAACGAGGCTACACCTTC.

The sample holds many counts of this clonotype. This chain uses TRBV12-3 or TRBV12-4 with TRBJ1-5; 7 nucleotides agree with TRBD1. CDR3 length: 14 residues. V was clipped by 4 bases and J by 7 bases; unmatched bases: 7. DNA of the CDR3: TGTGCCAGCAGTTCAAGGGGGCTAGACCAGCCCCAGCATTTT. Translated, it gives CASSSRGLDQPQHF.

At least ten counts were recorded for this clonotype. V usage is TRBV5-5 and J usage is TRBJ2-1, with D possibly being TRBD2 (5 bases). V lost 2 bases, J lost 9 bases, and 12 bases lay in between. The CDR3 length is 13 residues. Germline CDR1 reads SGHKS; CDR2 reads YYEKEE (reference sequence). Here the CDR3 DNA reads TGTGCCAGCAGCTTTAACAGCGGCGCTGAGCAGTTCTTC. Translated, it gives CASSFNSGAEQFF.

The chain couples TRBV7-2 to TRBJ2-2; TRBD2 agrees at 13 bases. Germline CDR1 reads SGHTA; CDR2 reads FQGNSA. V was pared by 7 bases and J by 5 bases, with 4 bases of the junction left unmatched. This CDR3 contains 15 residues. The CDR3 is CASTLGLAGTGELFF. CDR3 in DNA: TGTGCCAGCACCCTGGGACTAGCGGGGACCGGGGAGCTGTTTTTT. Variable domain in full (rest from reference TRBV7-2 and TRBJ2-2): GAGVSQSPSNKVTEKGKDVELRCDPISGHTALYWYRQSLGQGLEFLIYFQGNSAPDKSGLPSDRFSAERTGGSVSTLTIQRTQQEDSAVYLCASTLGLAGTGELFFGEGSRLTVL.

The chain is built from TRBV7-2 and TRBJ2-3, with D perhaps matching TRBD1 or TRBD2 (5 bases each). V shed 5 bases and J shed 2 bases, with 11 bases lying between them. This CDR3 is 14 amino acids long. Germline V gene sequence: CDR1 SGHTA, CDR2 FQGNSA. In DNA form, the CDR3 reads TGTGCCAGCAGCCCCGGGGCACCCACAGATACGCAGTATTTT. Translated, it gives CASSPGAPTDTQYF.

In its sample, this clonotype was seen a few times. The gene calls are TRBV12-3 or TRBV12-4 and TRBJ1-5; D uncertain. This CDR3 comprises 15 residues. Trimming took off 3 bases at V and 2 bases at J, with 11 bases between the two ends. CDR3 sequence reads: CASSFGSWGNQPQHF. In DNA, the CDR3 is TGTGCCAGCAGTTTTGGGTCCTGGGGCAATCAGCCCCAGCATTTT.